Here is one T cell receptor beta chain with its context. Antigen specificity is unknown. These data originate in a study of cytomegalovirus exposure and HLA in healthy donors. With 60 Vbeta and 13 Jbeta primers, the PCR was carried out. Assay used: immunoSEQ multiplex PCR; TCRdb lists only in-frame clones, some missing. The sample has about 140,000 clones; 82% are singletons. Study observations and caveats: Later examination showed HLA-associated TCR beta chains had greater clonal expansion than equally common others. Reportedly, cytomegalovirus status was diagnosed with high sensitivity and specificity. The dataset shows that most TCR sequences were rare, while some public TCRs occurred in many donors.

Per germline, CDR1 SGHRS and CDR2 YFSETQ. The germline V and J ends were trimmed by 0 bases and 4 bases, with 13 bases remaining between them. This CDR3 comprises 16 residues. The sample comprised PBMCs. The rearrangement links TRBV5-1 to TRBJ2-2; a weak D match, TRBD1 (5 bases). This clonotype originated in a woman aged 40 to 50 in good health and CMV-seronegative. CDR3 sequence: CASSLEAGPSTGELFF. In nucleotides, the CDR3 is TGCGCCAGCAGCTTGGAGGCAGGGCCAAGCACCGGGGAGCTGTTTTTT.